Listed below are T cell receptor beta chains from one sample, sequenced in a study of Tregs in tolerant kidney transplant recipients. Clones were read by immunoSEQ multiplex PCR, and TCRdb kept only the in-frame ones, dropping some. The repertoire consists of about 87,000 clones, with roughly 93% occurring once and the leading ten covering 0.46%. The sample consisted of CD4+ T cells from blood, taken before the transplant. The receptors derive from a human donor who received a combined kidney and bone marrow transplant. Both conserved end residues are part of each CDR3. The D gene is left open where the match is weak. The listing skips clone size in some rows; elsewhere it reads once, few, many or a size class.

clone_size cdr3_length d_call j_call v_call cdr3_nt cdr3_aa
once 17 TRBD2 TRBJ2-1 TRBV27 TGTGCCAGCAGTTTCTACGGACTAGCGGTGACAAACAATGAGCAGTTCTTC CASSFYGLAVTNNEQFF
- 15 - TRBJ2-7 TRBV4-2 TGTGCCAGCAGCCAAGAAGGGACTTCCCCCCACGAGCAGTACTTC CASSQEGTSPHEQYF
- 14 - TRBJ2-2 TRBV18 TGTGCCAGCTCACGACTAAGTCGCCCCGGGGAGCTGTTTTTT CASSRLSRPGELFF
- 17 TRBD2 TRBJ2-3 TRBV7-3 TGTGCCAGCAGCTTATCGGGGGGGACCCCTAGCACAGATACGCAGTATTTT CASSLSGGTPSTDTQYF
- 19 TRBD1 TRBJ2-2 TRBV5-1 TGCGCCAGCAGCTTGGACAGGGGGTTGAGGATTGAGAGGGCCGGGGAGCTGTTTTTT CASSLDRGLRIERAGELFF
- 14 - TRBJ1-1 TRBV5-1 TGCGCCAGCAGCTTCTCAGGGGTGGGGGCTGAAGCTTTCTTT CASSFSGVGAEAFF
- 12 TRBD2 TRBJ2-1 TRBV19 TGTGCCAGTACCTCTCGGAGCGGGAATGGGTTCTTC CASTSRSGNGFF
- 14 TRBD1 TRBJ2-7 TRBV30 TGTGCCTGGAGTGTACGCTCAGGGGGCGGCGAGCAGTACTTC CAWSVRSGGGEQYF
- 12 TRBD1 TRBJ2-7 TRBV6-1 TGTGCCAGCAGCGTGGACAGGTTTGGGCAGTACTTC CASSVDRFGQYF
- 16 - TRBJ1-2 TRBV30 TGTGCCTGGAGAGCGCGTTTAAGTATCCATAACTATGGCTACACCTTC CAWRARLSIHNYGYTF
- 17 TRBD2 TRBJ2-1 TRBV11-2 TGTGCCAGCAGCTTAGGGACTAGCGGGAGTGGATACAATGAGCAGTTCTTC CASSLGTSGSGYNEQFF
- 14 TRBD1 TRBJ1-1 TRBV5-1 TGCGCCAGCAGCACGGACAGGTTGAACACTGAAGCTTTCTTT CASSTDRLNTEAFF
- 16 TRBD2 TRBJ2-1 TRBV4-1 TGCGCCAGCAGCCCCCCGGAACTAGCGGGAGAACAGGAGCAGTTCTTC CASSPPELAGEQEQFF
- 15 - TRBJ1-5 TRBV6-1 TGTGCCAGCAGTGTAGGGGGGGCAGACGATCAGCCCCAGCATTTT CASSVGGADDQPQHF
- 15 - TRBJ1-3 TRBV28 TGTGCCAGTTGGGGTCAGGGCGGTCTTGGAAACACCATATATTTT CASWGQGGLGNTIYF
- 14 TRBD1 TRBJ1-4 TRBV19 TGTGCCAGTAGAGGGACAGGGCTGGCTGAAAAACTGTTTTTT CASRGTGLAEKLFF
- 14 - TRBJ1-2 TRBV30 TGTGCCTGGAGTGTTCGTCGCCAGGGCCATGGCTACACCTTC CAWSVRRQGHGYTF
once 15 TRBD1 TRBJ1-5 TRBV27 TGTGCCAGCGGTATCGGGACAGAGAGCAATCAGCCCCAGCATTTT CASGIGTESNQPQHF
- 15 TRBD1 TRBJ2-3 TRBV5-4 TGTGCCAGCAGCTTGGGGGGACAGAGCACAGATACGCAGTATTTT CASSLGGQSTDTQYF
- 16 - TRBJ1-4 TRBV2 TGTGCCAGCAGTGAATATCGGGGAGGCCGTAATGAAAAACTGTTTTTT CASSEYRGGRNEKLFF
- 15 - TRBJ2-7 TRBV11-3 TGTGCCAGCAGCTCCTATCTTGGGGGAGGCTACGAGCAGTACTTC CASSSYLGGGYEQYF
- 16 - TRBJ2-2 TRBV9 TGTGCCAGCAGCGTCTCTACCGGGGCGAACACCGGGGAGCTGTTTTTT CASSVSTGANTGELFF
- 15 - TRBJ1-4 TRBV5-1 TGCGCCAGCAGCTTTGTGGGGGATAGCGGTGAAAAACTGTTTTTT CASSFVGDSGEKLFF
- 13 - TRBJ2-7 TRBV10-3 TGTGCCGCAACGACTAGTAGGTTTGACGAGCAGTACTTC CAATTSRFDEQYF
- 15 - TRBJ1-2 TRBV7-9 TGTGCCAGCAGCGGCTCGACAGAAAGAAACTATGGCTACACCTTC CASSGSTERNYGYTF
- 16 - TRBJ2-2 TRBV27 TGTGCCAGCAGTTTATGGGGGGGCGGGGACACCGGGGAGCTGTTTTTT CASSLWGGGDTGELFF
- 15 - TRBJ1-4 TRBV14 TGTGCCAGCAGCCGCACGGCGGCCACTTGGGAAAAACTGTTTTTT CASSRTAATWEKLFF
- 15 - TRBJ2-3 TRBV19 TGTGCCAGTAGTATAGCAGGACTGAGGAGAGATACGCAGTATTTT CASSIAGLRRDTQYF
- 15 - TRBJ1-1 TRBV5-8 TGTGCCAGCAGCTCAGGACAGCTCACGAACACTGAAGCTTTCTTT CASSSGQLTNTEAFF
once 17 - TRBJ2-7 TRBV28 TGTGCCAGCAGCGAATACCCCTATTACGGGAGAGTATACGAGCAGTACTTC CASSEYPYYGRVYEQYF
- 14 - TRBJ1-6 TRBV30 TGTGCCTGGACTCTCGGGGGAGGTAATTCCCCCCTCCACTTT CAWTLGGGNSPLHF
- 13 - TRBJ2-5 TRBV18 TGTGCCAGCTCAGAGAATATCCAAGAGACCCAGTACTTC CASSENIQETQYF
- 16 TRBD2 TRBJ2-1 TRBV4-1 TGCGCCAGCAGCCTATCACTAGCGATCTCCTACAATGAGCAGTTCTTC CASSLSLAISYNEQFF
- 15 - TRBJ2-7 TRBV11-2 TGTGCCAGCAGCTTACTACCTGGCGGACACTACGAGCAGTACTTC CASSLLPGGHYEQYF
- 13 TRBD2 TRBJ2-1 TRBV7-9 TGTGCCAGCGGAGCTAGCGGGAGTAATGAGCAGTTCTTC CASGASGSNEQFF
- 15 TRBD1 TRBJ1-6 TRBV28 TGTGCCAGCAGTTTAGGGGACAGGGTAGGGTCACCCCTCCACTTT CASSLGDRVGSPLHF
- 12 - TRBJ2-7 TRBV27 TGTGCCAGCAGAGTGACACCCTACGAGCAGTACTTC CASRVTPYEQYF
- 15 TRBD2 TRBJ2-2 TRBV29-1 TGCAGCGTTGCCCCCTCGGGAGGGGGCACCGGGGAGCTGTTTTTT CSVAPSGGGTGELFF
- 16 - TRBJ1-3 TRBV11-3 TGTGCCAGCAGCTTTGGGACGGGACTCTCTGGAAACACCATATATTTT CASSFGTGLSGNTIYF
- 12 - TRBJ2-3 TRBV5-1 TGCGCCAGCAGCCCGAGCGGCGATACGCAGTATTTT CASSPSGDTQYF
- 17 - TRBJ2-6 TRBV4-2 TGTGCCAGCAGCCACACCCGACGGGGCTCTGGGGCCAACGTCCTGACTTTC CASSHTRRGSGANVLTF
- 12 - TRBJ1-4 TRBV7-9 TGTGCCAGCACCCTTAAGGGGGAAAAACTGTTTTTT CASTLKGEKLFF
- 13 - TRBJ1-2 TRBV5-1 TGCGCCAGCAGCCCCGACGCAGGTAATGGCTACACCTTC CASSPDAGNGYTF
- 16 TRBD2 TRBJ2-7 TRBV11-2 TGTGCCAGCAGCTTAGGGCTAGCGGGGAGCTCCTACGAGCAGTACTTC CASSLGLAGSSYEQYF
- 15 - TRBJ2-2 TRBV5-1 TGCGCCAGCAGCTTGGCCCAGGGGTTCCCCGGGGAGCTGTTTTTT CASSLAQGFPGELFF
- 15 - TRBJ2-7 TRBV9 TGTGCCAGCAGCGTAGAGGCAGGCGCCTCCTACGAGCAGTACTTC CASSVEAGASYEQYF
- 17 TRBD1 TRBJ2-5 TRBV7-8 TGTGCCAGCAGCTTAGAGATGGACAGGGCCAGCGGAGAGACCCAGTACTTC CASSLEMDRASGETQYF
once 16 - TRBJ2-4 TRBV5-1 TGCGCCAGCAGTTCCTCCCCGAGTGGCGGAAAAAACATTCAGTACTTC CASSSSPSGGKNIQYF
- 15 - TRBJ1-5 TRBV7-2 TGTGCCAGCAGCTTGCAGGTTTTCGGCAATCAGCCCCAGCATTTT CASSLQVFGNQPQHF
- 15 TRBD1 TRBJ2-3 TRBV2 TGTGCCAGCAGACGGACAGGGGGCGGAACAGATACGCAGTATTTT CASRRTGGGTDTQYF
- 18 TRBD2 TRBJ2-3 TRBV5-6 TGTGCCAGCAGCTCTTCACTACGACTAGCCGGCCCGGGGAATACGCAGTATTTT CASSSSLRLAGPGNTQYF
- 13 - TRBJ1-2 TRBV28 TGTGCCAGCAGTTTACGAGGGTTCTATGGCTACACCTTC CASSLRGFYGYTF
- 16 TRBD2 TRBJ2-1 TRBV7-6 TGTGCCAGCAGCTCCGGCGGGAGGTCCTCCTACAATGAGCAGTTCTTC CASSSGGRSSYNEQFF
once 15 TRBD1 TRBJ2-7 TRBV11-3 TGTGCCAGCAGCTTAGGGACAGGGGGGCCCTACGAGCAGTACTTC CASSLGTGGPYEQYF